This T cell receptor (beta chain) stems from a study of blood T cell repertoires in COVID-19. Residents of under 25 US areas, aged about 18 to 89 years, made up the participants. Clinical history as reported by participants underpinned cohort assignment. Donors in Cohort 3 who had recovered were those with two negative PCRs, healthcare professional clearance, or resolution of their symptoms. Using immunoSEQ multiplex PCR, the repertoire was profiled, and TCRdb retains in-frame clones only, with some absent. The sample contains a few hundred thousand clones, 85% to 90% of which appear only once. The germline gives CDR1 MDHEN, CDR2 SYDVKM. V lost 3 bases and J lost 1, with 18 bases in between. The CDR3 runs 17 residues.

This chain uses TRBV28 with TRBJ1-1; no firm D call. The sequencing sample was made of PBMCs or T cells enriched from blood (not recorded which). The receptor's source is a young woman who had recovered from COVID-19. The CDR3 region is CASSFIYQRHQNTEAFF. DNA of the CDR3: TGTGCCAGCAGTTTCATCTATCAGCGGCACCAGAACACTGAAGCTTTCTTT. Looking up the rest from reference TRBV28 and TRBJ1-1 gives the full variable domain: DVKVTQSSRYLVKRTGEKVFLECVQDMDHENMFWYRQDPGLGLRLIYFSYDVKMKEKGDIPEGYSVSREKKERFSLILESASTNQTSMYLCASSFIYQRHQNTEAFFGQGTRLTVV.